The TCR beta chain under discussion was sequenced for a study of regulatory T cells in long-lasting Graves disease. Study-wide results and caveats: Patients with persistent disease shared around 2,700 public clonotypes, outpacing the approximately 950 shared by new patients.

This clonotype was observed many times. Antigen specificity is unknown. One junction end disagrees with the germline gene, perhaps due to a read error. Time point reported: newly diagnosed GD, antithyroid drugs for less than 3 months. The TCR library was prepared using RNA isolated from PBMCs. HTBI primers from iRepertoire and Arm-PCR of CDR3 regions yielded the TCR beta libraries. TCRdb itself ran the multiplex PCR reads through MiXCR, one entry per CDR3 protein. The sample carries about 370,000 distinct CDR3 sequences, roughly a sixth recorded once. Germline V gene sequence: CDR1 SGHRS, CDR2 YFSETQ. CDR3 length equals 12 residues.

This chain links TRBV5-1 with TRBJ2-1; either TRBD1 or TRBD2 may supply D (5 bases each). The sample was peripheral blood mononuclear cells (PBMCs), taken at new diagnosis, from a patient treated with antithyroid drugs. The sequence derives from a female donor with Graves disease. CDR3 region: CASSLGDNEQFF. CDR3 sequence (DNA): TGTGCCAGCAGCTTGGGGGACAATGAGCAGTTCTTC.